The rows below give T cell receptor beta chains drawn from one sample of a study of CD8 T cells in Susac syndrome. TCRdb re-analysed the immunoSEQ multiplex PCR reads in MiXCR, keeping a single row per CDR3 protein. The top ten hold 0.095% to 0.12% of the sample, which has 180,000 or so distinct CDR3 sequences, roughly 94% seen once. Sequencing used CD4+ T cells from PBMCs. These receptors were collected from a human donor in good health. Both conserved end residues are part of each CDR3. D genes are given only for firm matches. The size entry is marked missing in some rows and otherwise reads once, few, many or a size class.

CDR3nt | CDR3aa | j_gene | len | v_gene | abundance | d_gene
TGTGCCAGCTCACCCACAGGGGGGCTTTCCACTGGGGCCAACGTCCTGACTTTC | CASSPTGGLSTGANVLTF | TRBJ2-6 | 18 | TRBV18 | . | TRBD1
TGTGCCAGCAGGGGGGTTGGTCAGCCCCAGCATTTT | CASRGVGQPQHF | TRBJ1-5 | 12 | TRBV6-2/TRBV6-3 | . | .
TGTGCCAGCATCCCGGGACAACCCTACAATGAGCAGTTCTTC | CASIPGQPYNEQFF | TRBJ2-1 | 14 | TRBV12-3/TRBV12-4 | . | .
TGTGCCAGCAGTTTAGAGTCCAGTCAAGAGACCCAGTACTTC | CASSLESSQETQYF | TRBJ2-5 | 14 | TRBV12-3/TRBV12-4 | . | .
TGTGCCACCTATCCGGGACAGGGAAAGGGAAGTCAGCCCCAGCATTTT | CATYPGQGKGSQPQHF | TRBJ1-5 | 16 | TRBV19 | . | TRBD1
TGTGCCAGCAGCCAAAAGGGCTTGGATGAGCAGTTCTTC | CASSQKGLDEQFF | TRBJ2-1 | 13 | TRBV3-1 | once | .
TGTGCCAGCAGCGTAACGCAGATGGCAACTGAAGCTTTCTTT | CASSVTQMATEAFF | TRBJ1-1 | 14 | TRBV9 | . | .
TGTGCCGGGCGGGGACAGTTCTTC | CAGRGQFF | TRBJ2-1 | 8 | TRBV6-5 | once | .
TGTGCCACCAGCAGAGATGGGGGCGGGCGGCGGTTCTTC | CATSRDGGGRRFF | TRBJ2-1 | 13 | TRBV15 | . | .
TGCAGTGCAGAAGCGGGGGGTCGGGGTGTGGCGTTCTTC | CSAEAGGRGVAFF | TRBJ2-1 | 13 | TRBV20-1 | once | TRBD2
TGTGCCAGCTCACCCCGAGGAGATGGCAATCAGCCCCAGCATTTT | CASSPRGDGNQPQHF | TRBJ1-5 | 15 | TRBV18 | . | .
TGTGCCAGCAGCTTAGTTCCGCAGGGCCGCGACGAGCAGTACTTC | CASSLVPQGRDEQYF | TRBJ2-7 | 15 | TRBV7-2 | . | .
TGTGCCAGCAGCCGGACAGGGAATGGCTACACCTTC | CASSRTGNGYTF | TRBJ1-2 | 12 | TRBV7-2 | . | TRBD1
TGCAGTGCAATCGGACAGCAAAGTGTTAATCAGCCCCAGCATTTT | CSAIGQQSVNQPQHF | TRBJ1-5 | 15 | TRBV20-1 | . | .
TGTGCCAGCTCACCACGGGATTCACCCCTCCACTTT | CASSPRDSPLHF | TRBJ1-6 | 12 | TRBV18 | . | .
TGTGCCAGCAGCCCGGGGGTGAGGGGCTATGGCTACACCTTC | CASSPGVRGYGYTF | TRBJ1-2 | 14 | TRBV12-3/TRBV12-4 | . | .
TGCAGTGCTAGAGATTGGTCCAGGGGTAGCAATCAGCCCCAGCATTTT | CSARDWSRGSNQPQHF | TRBJ1-5 | 16 | TRBV20-1 | . | .